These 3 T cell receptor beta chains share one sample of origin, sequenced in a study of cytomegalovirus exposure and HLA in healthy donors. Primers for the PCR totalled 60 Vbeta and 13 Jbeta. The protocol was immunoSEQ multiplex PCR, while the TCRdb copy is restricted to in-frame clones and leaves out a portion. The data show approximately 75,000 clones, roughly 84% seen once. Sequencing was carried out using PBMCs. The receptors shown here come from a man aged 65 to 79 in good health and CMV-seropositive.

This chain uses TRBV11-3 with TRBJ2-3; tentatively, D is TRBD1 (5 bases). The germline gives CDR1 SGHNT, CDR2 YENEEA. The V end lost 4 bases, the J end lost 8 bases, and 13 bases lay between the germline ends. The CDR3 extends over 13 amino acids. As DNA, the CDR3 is TGTGCCAGCAGCTACGTCCCTCAGGGTACGCAGTATTTT. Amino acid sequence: CASSYVPQGTQYF.

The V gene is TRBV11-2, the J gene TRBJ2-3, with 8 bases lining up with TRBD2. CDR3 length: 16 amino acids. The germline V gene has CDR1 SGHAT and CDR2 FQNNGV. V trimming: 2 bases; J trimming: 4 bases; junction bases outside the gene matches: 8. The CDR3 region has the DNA TGTGCCAGCAGCTTACTATCGGGGGGGCCCGCAGATACGCAGTATTTT. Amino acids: CASSLLSGGPADTQYF. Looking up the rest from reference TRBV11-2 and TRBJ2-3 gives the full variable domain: EAGVAQSPRYKIIEKRQSVAFWCNPISGHATLYWYQQILGQGPKLLIQFQNNGVVDDSQLPKDRFSAERLKGVDSTLKIQPAKLEDSAVYLCASSLLSGGPADTQYFGPGTRLTVL.

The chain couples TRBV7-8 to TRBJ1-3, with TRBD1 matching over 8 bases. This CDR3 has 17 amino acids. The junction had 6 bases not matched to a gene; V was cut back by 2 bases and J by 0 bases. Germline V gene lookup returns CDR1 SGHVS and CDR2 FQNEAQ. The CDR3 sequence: CASSLPRDRSSGNTIYF. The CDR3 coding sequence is TGTGCCAGCAGCTTACCCCGGGACAGGAGCTCTGGAAACACCATATATTTT. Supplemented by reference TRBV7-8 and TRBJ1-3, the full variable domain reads GAGVSQSPRYKVAKRGQDVALRCDPISGHVSLFWYQQALGQGPEFLTYFQNEAQLDKSGLPSDRFFAERPEGSVSTLKIQRTQQEDSAVYLCASSLPRDRSSGNTIYFGEGSWLTVV.